The 27 T cell receptor beta chains below come from one sample, sequenced in a study of blood T cell repertoires in COVID-19. Repertoires were generated with immunoSEQ multiplex PCR, while TCRdb's copy carries only in-frame clones and drops some. The repertoire holds approximately 150,000 clones, around four fifths seen once, with around 6.2% in the top ten. Material: PBMCs or T cells enriched from blood (not recorded which). Source of these receptors: a woman in her forties who had recovered from COVID-19.

The chain combines TRBV4-1 with TRBJ2-7, with 8 bases matching TRBD1. The CDR3 is 15 amino acids. Looked up from germline, CDR1 is MGHRA and CDR2 is YSYEKL. V was pared by 4 bases and J by 5 bases, with 10 bases of the junction left unmatched. CDR3 loop: CASSPPRTGLDEQYF. The CDR3, as DNA: TGCGCCAGCAGCCCACCTAGGACAGGGCTGGACGAGCAGTACTTC.

This clone was seen only a few times. J is TRBJ1-1 and V is TRBV19; D unclear. CDR3 size: 16 residues. The V gene's germline CDR1 is LNHDA and CDR2 SQIVND (reference sequence). The V and J ends lost 6 bases and 4 bases respectively, with 21 bases between them. Here the CDR3 reads CASSNLPGSRVTEAFF. The CDR3, as DNA: TGTGCCAGTAGCAATCTACCAGGTTCGCGGGTCACTGAAGCTTTCTTT.

Note on this clone: This sample also contains other DNA sequences that code for the same CDR3. The J gene is TRBJ2-2, the V gene TRBV5-1; D remains ambiguous. In germline, CDR1 is SGHRS, CDR2 YFSETQ. CDR3 length: 15 residues. Trimming pared 0 bases from V and 0 bases from J, leaving 6 bases between. This CDR3 is CASSLGSANTGELFF. CDR3 DNA sequence: TGCGCCAGCAGCTTGGGTTCCGCGAACACCGGGGAGCTGTTTTTT.

The chain uses TRBV13 and TRBJ2-3; 9 nucleotides agree with TRBD1. Germline CDR1 PRHDT, CDR2 FYEKMQ (reference sequence). V lost 4 bases and J lost 2; bases outside the gene matches: 4. CDR3 length: 15 residues. Written as DNA, the CDR3 is TGTGCCAGCAGCTCCGGACAGGGGATCACAGATACGCAGTATTTT. Residues: CASSSGQGITDTQYF.

V gene TRBV9 combines with J gene TRBJ2-7; 11 bases are a match to TRBD2. J was trimmed by 5 bases and V by 0 bases; bases with no gene match: 1. Germline values: CDR1 SGDLS, CDR2 YYNGEE. The CDR3 runs 14 residues. CDR3 nucleotides: TGTGCCAGCAGCGTAGATAGCGGGAGGGACGAGCAGTACTTC. Translation gives CASSVDSGRDEQYF.

The rearrangement joins TRBV6-5 to TRBJ1-6; D is undetermined. The CDR3 contains 14 residues. V was trimmed by 2 bases and J by 9 bases, leaving 11 bases between them. Germline V CDR1 and CDR2: MNHEY, SVGAGI. Here the CDR3 DNA reads TGTGCCAGCAGTTACGGGAGTACTAGTTCACCCCTCCACTTT. Protein product: CASSYGSTSSPLHF.

The chain links TRBV3-1 (or the pseudogene TRBV3-2) to TRBJ1-4, with TRBD1 as a possible D gene (5 bases). Germline V gives CDR1 LGHDT, CDR2 YNNKEL (reference sequence). The CDR3 sequence is 15 residues long. V was trimmed by 6 bases and J by 8 bases, leaving 19 bases between them. CDR3 residues: CASRRAGQGGEKLFF. In nucleotides, the CDR3 is TGTGCCAGCAGACGTGCTGGGCAGGGAGGCGAAAAACTGTTTTTT.

This clone was seen just once. V and J are TRBV7-8 and TRBJ2-2; no clear D. Per the germline V gene, CDR1 is SGHVS and CDR2 is FQNEAQ. V shed 3 bases and J shed 1 base, with 9 bases lying between them. The CDR3 is made up of 15 amino acids. CDR3 sequence (DNA): TGTGCCAGCAGCTTCCGCAGGCTGAACACCGGGGAGCTGTTTTTT. It codes for CASSFRRLNTGELFF. The full variable domain, in which reference TRBV7-8 and TRBJ2-2 provide the parts outside the CDR3, is GAGVSQSPRYKVAKRGQDVALRCDPISGHVSLFWYQQALGQGPEFLTYFQNEAQLDKSGLPSDRFFAERPEGSVSTLKIQRTQQEDSAVYLCASSFRRLNTGELFFGEGSRLTVL.

The chain links TRBV7-9 to TRBJ1-5, with 9 positions matching TRBD1. The CDR3 totals 15 residues. Germline loops: CDR1 SEHNR, CDR2 FQNEAQ (reference sequence). Trimming took 2 bases from V and 2 from J; bases not matched to a gene: 1. The DNA for the CDR3 is TGTGCCAGCAGCTTAACAGGGGGCGGCAATCAGCCCCAGCATTTT. Translated: CASSLTGGGNQPQHF.

V gene TRBV5-1 combines with J gene TRBJ2-1, with a tentative D call TRBD2 (6 bases). Germline lookup yields CDR1 SGHRS and CDR2 YFSETQ. With 0 bases removed from V and 9 bases from J, the gap between germline ends came to 13 bases. The length of the CDR3 is 14 residues. The CDR3 region has the DNA TGCGCCAGCAGCTTGGTTCTAGCGACGGGTGAGCAGTTCTTC. This codes for CASSLVLATGEQFF.

The V and J genes are TRBV11-1 and TRBJ1-6; no firm D call. The CDR3 is 13 amino acids. With 5 bases removed from V and 9 bases from J, the gap between germline ends came to 11 bases. From germline, CDR1 is SGHAT and CDR2 FQDESV (reference sequence). In DNA, the CDR3 is TGTGCCAGCAGCGCCGCCGTTAGTTCACCCCTCCACTTT. Its protein is CASSAAVSSPLHF.

This chain links TRBV9 with TRBJ2-7, with unresolved D. Trimming shortened V by 3 bases and J by 4 bases, and 11 bases separated the two germline ends. This CDR3 is 13 amino acids long. Germline V gives CDR1 SGDLS, CDR2 YYNGEE. For the CDR3, the DNA is TGTGCCAGCAGCGCAGACCTAGGATACGAGCAGTACTTC. Protein product: CASSADLGYEQYF.

V usage is TRBV5-1 and J usage is TRBJ2-3, with a tentative D call TRBD1 (8 bases). The CDR3 is 16 residues long. The germline gives CDR1 SGHRS, CDR2 YFSETQ. Trimming shortened V by 1 base and J by 1 base, and 13 bases separated the two germline ends. The DNA for the CDR3 is TGCGCCAGCAGCTTGAACACAGGGGGGGGCACAGATACGCAGTATTTT. It yields the protein CASSLNTGGGTDTQYF.

The CDR3 region is CASSPRGGYEQYF. The CDR3 bases are TGTGCCAGCAGCCCCCGGGGGGGTTACGAGCAGTACTTC. V and J are TRBV3-1 (or the pseudogene TRBV3-2) and TRBJ2-7; 8 bases match TRBD2. This CDR3 has 13 residues. V lost 4 bases, J lost 4 bases, and 3 bases stayed unmatched. The V gene's germline CDR1 is LGHDT and CDR2 YNNKEL (reference sequence).

This clone occurred a few times. V usage is TRBV9 and J usage is TRBJ2-3, with 8 bases lining up with TRBD2. The CDR3 loop spans 16 amino acids. Germline CDR1 SGDLS, CDR2 YYNGEE. The junction had 9 bases not matched to a gene; V was cut back by 5 bases and J by 1 base. The CDR3 sequence is CASSHLGGAGTDTQYF. The CDR3 coding sequence is TGTGCCAGCAGTCACCTCGGGGGGGCGGGCACAGATACGCAGTATTTT.

The V gene is TRBV12-3 or TRBV12-4, the J gene TRBJ2-7; tentative D call: TRBD1 (5 bases). V lost 3 bases and J lost 3, with 9 bases in between. CDR3 length: 13 residues. CDR3 sequence: CASSLAGNYEQYF. The CDR3 nucleotides read TGTGCCAGCAGTTTGGCAGGGAACTACGAGCAGTACTTC.

V usage is TRBV19 and J usage is TRBJ1-3; TRBD1 might be the D (6 bases). Trimming left V 2 bases short and J 4 bases short, with 15 bases between. The CDR3 loop spans 16 amino acids. The germline V gene has CDR1 LNHDA and CDR2 SQIVND (reference sequence). The CDR3 region is CASSIMSRGSGNTIYF. In nucleotides, the CDR3 is TGTGCCAGTAGTATAATGTCCAGGGGCAGCGGAAACACCATATATTTT.

The rearrangement joins TRBV19 to TRBJ2-6; 12 bases agree with TRBD2. V lost 2 bases to trimming and J lost 4 bases; unmatched junction nucleotides: 9. From germline, CDR1 is LNHDA and CDR2 SQIVND (reference sequence). The CDR3 is made up of 19 amino acids. CDR3 in amino acids: CASSIWLLAGGGGANVLTF. CDR3 in DNA: TGTGCCAGTAGTATATGGTTACTAGCGGGGGGAGGAGGGGCCAACGTCCTGACTTTC.

Details on this clone: The junction differs from germline at one of its ends, possibly a read error. This rearrangement joins TRBV3-1 (or the pseudogene TRBV3-2) to TRBJ2-5; D ambiguous. This CDR3 spans 12 amino acids. The germline gives CDR1 LGHDT, CDR2 YNNKEL (reference sequence). In DNA, the CDR3 is TGTGCCAGCGGATCAGATAAAGAGACTCAGTACTTC. This encodes CASGSDKETQYF.

This clone was detected only once. The CDR3 sequence is CASSVVYLDRDRVYEQYF. Here the CDR3 DNA reads TGTGCCAGCAGCGTAGTGTATCTTGACCGGGACAGGGTCTACGAGCAGTACTTC. This chain uses TRBV9 with TRBJ2-7; TRBD1 agrees at 9 bases. From germline, CDR1 is SGDLS and CDR2 YYNGEE. The CDR3 is 18 residues long. V was pared by 0 bases and J by 3 bases, with 13 bases of the junction left unmatched.

The V and J genes are TRBV6-5 and TRBJ2-5; 10 bases fit TRBD1. From germline, CDR1 is MNHEY and CDR2 SVGAGI. The ends lost 2 bases at V and 5 bases at J; junction bases unmatched: 5. The length of the CDR3 is 15 residues. The DNA of the CDR3 is TGTGCCAGCAGTTACGACAGGGGGCAGGGGGAGACCCAGTACTTC. Protein: CASSYDRGQGETQYF.

The chain joins TRBV7-6 to TRBJ2-4; 11 bases align to TRBD1. Germline V lookup: CDR1 SGHVS, CDR2 FNYEAQ. CDR3 length: 16 amino acids. V trimming: 0 bases; J trimming: 6 bases; junction bases outside the gene matches: 4. The CDR3 protein is CASSLATGTGGNIQYF. CDR3 DNA sequence: TGTGCCAGCAGCTTAGCAACCGGGACAGGGGGAAACATTCAGTACTTC.

This clone was picked up one time. The rearrangement links TRBV5-5 to TRBJ2-4; 7 bases agree with TRBD2. Trimming removed 4 bases from V and 3 bases from J; junction bases left unmatched: 13. The CDR3 runs to 17 residues. The V gene's germline CDR1 is SGHKS and CDR2 YYEKEE (reference sequence). The CDR3 DNA sequence: TGTGCCAGCAGCGCGACGACTTCAGCGGGGATCAAAAACATTCAGTACTTC. Amino acid sequence: CASSATTSAGIKNIQYF.

This clone appeared once. The chain joins TRBV12-3 or TRBV12-4 to TRBJ2-3, with D uncertain. The CDR3 runs to 12 residues. V lost 5 bases and J 8 bases, leaving 11 bases between the germline ends. The CDR3 protein is CASSVTGVTQYF. CDR3 DNA: TGTGCCAGCAGTGTGACTGGAGTTACGCAGTATTTT.

The chain couples TRBV2 to TRBJ1-5; weak D call: TRBD1 (6 bases). Germline lookup yields CDR1 SNHLY and CDR2 FYNNEI. The V and J ends lost 4 bases and 0 bases respectively, with 16 bases between them. The CDR3 has 17 amino acids. CDR3 DNA: TGTGCCAGCAGTGGTCTCGGGGGGCCCTATAGCAATCAGCCCCAGCATTTT. It specifies CASSGLGGPYSNQPQHF.

This clone was seen a handful of times. This specimen includes other DNA sequences encoding the same CDR3. V gene TRBV29-1 combines with J gene TRBJ1-1, with D hard to call. The CDR3 length is 12 residues. Germline assignment: CDR1 SQVTM and CDR2 ANQGSEA. The V end was cut by 4 bases, the J end by 1 base, with 7 bases between. In DNA form, the CDR3 reads TGCAGCGTTGGGGGAGGGAACACTGAAGCTTTCTTT. Protein product: CSVGGGNTEAFF.

V is TRBV27 and J is TRBJ2-1; D is possibly TRBD1 (6 bases). Per the germline V gene, CDR1 is MNHEY and CDR2 is SMNVEV (reference sequence). The CDR3 is made up of 15 amino acids. Trimming took 4 bases from V and 7 from J, leaving 17 bases between them. The CDR3 coding sequence is TGTGCCAGCAGTTCTGACAGGCTGGGGGATAATGAGCAGTTCTTC. Translation: CASSSDRLGDNEQFF.